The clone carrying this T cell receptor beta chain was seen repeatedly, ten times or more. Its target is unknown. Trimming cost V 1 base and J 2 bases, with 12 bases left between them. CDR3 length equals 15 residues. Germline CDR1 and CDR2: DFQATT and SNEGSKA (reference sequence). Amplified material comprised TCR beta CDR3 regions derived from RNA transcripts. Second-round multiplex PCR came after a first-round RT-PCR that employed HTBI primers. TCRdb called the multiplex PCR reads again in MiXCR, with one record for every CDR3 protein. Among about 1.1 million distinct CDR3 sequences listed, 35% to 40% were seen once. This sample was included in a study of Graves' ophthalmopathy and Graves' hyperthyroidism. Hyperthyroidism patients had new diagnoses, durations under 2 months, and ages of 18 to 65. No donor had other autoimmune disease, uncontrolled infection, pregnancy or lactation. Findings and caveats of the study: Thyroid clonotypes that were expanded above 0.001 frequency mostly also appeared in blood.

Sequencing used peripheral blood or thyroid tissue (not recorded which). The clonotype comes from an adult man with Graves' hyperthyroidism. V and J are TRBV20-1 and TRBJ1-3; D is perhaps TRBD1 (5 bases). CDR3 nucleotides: TGCAGTGCTAGAGCATGGGGGAGAACTGGAAACACCATATATTTT. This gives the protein CSARAWGRTGNTIYF.